This entry concerns a single T cell receptor beta chain. Its target is unknown. The sample originates from a study of Graves' ophthalmopathy and Graves' hyperthyroidism. The wider study: At the time of initial diagnosis and before any treatment, peripheral blood was collected.

Overall study findings and caveats: Ophthalmopathy progression was predicted by the model at roughly 66% sensitivity and approximately 73% specificity. Blood also held most thyroid clonotypes expanded above 0.001 frequency.

From RNA, the CDR3 regions of TCR beta chains were amplified and sequenced. HTBI primers were used in a first-round RT-PCR, which preceded a second-round multiplex PCR. TCRdb passed the multiplex PCR reads through MiXCR, listing each CDR3 protein once. This table has 170,000 or so distinct CDR3 sequences, 30% to 45% appearing once. Ophthalmopathy in the donors was of moderate-to-severe activity, with CAS ≥3, NOSPECS ≥4 and duration under 3 months. CDR3 size: 12 residues. Trimming took 0 bases from V and 6 from J, leaving 6 bases between them. The germline gives CDR1 MNHEY, CDR2 SVGAGI. The chain couples TRBV6-5 to TRBJ2-7; D is uncertain. The TCR originated in a woman aged 40 to 50 with Graves' ophthalmopathy. What was sequenced was peripheral blood. The CDR3 DNA reads TGTGCCAGCAGTTACTCGGCAGGCGAGCAGTACTTC. It yields the protein CASSYSAGEQYF.